This T cell receptor (beta chain) was identified during a study of cytotoxic CD8 clonotypes in ibrutinib-treated CLL. Whole-study context: Investigators reported some 25 partial and 2 complete responses; after median around 68 months, about 15 patients remained remitted and 12 progressed.

Depth targeted 1 in 200,000 to 1 in 1 million T cells, averaging 10x coverage per clonotype. The repertoire was sequenced with immunoSEQ multiplex PCR; TCRdb's copy has only in-frame clones and lacks some. The sample lists some 150,000 clones, approximately 80% occurring once. This clone was recorded a few times. Its antigen is undetermined. Points from the study as a whole: Contraction or stability on treatment was seen for public clonotypes, which were uncommon. Baseline clonality exceeded age-matched healthy donors and tracked circulating CD8+ T-cell counts.

The receptor was isolated from a human donor with chronic lymphocytic leukemia. Sequenced material: PBMCs, taken after 12 months of ibrutinib treatment.

The CDR3 nucleotides read TGTGCCAGCAGCCACTTGAGGGATACGCAGTATTTT. The encoded protein is CASSHLRDTQYF. The rearrangement joins TRBV7-9 to TRBJ2-3; no firm D call. CDR1 is SEHNR and CDR2 is FQNEAQ in the germline V gene (reference sequence). The CDR3 has 12 amino acids. The V end lost 5 bases, the J end lost 6 bases, and 9 bases lay between the germline ends.